This TCR beta chain comes out of a study of blood T cell repertoires in COVID-19. Here immunoSEQ multiplex PCR was the method, and the copy in TCRdb shows in-frame clones only, minus some. The sample records approximately 450,000 clones, around 91% being singletons. Trimming took off 0 bases at V and 3 bases at J, with 9 bases between the two ends. The CDR3 runs to 15 residues. The V gene's germline CDR1 is MNHEY and CDR2 SVGAGI. The V call is TRBV6-5, the J call TRBJ2-1; D gene unclear. The sample comprised PBMCs or T cells enriched from blood (not recorded which). The clonotype originates from a man aged 25 to 40 who had recovered from COVID-19. As DNA, the CDR3 is TGTGCCAGCAGTTACTCGATCTACAGCTACAATGAGCAGTTCTTC. This encodes CASSYSIYSYNEQFF.